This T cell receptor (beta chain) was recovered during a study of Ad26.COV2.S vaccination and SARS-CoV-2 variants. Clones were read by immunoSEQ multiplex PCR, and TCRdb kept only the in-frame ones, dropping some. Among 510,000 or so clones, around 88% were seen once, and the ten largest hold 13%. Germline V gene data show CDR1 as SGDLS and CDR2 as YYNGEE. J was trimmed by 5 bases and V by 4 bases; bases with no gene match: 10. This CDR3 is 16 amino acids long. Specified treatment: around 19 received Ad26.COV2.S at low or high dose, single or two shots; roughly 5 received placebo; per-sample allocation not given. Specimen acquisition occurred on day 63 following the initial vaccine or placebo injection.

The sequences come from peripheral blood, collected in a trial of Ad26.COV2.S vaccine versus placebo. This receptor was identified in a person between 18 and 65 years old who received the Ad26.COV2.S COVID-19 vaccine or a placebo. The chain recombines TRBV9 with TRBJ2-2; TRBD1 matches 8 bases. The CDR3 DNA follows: TGTGCCAGCAGCCCTACCTGGGACAGGAGAACCGGGGAGCTGTTTTTT. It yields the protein CASSPTWDRRTGELFF.